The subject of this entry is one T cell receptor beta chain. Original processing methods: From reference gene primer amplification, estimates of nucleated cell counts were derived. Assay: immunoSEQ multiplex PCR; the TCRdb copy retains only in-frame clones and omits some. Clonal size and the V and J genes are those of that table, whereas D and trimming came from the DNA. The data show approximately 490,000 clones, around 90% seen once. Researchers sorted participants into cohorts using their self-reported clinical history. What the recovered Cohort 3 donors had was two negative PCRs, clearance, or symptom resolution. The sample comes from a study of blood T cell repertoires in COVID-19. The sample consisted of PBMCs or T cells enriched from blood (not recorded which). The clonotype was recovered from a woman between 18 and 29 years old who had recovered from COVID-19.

The CDR3 reads CASSQGQIRYF. The DNA for the CDR3 is TGCGCCAGCAGCCAAGGGCAGATTCGGTACTTC. The chain combines TRBV4-1 with TRBJ2-7; D call uncertain. The germline gives CDR1 MGHRA, CDR2 YSYEKL. Trimming took 1 base from V and 12 from J, leaving 10 bases between them. The CDR3 contains 11 residues.